This T cell receptor beta chain was identified in a study of blood T cell repertoires in COVID-19. The germline V gene encodes CDR1 LGHNT and CDR2 FRNRAP. Trimming cost V 7 bases and J 6 bases, with 15 bases left between them. CDR3 size: 13 residues. As processed by the authors: Estimation of nucleated cell counts relied on the amplification of reference gene primers. The assay was immunoSEQ multiplex PCR, and TCRdb's table has in-frame clones only and misses some. Clonal size and the V and J genes are those of that table, whereas D and trimming came from the DNA. The sample yields 150,000 or so clones, approximately 93% seen once.

Input material: peripheral blood. This clonotype was obtained from an older woman with COVID-19, enrolled during active disease. The genes are TRBV12-5 and TRBJ1-1, with D unresolved. The CDR3 DNA reads as TGTGCTAGTGTCTGGGAGGGAACGGCTGAAGCTTTCTTT. It is translated as CASVWEGTAEAFF.